This T cell receptor (beta chain) is drawn from a study of early T cells in non-severe SARS-CoV-2 infection. On the study more broadly: Chains stayed unpaired after sequencing of bulk RNA from unsorted whole blood.

Researchers tagged individual cDNA molecules with unique molecular identifiers. TCRdb independently ran MiXCR on the 5' RACE reads; one entry per CDR3 protein. The sample holds 20,000 to 25,000 distinct CDR3 sequences, roughly 4.7% seen once. Notes on the study in general: Reliance on VDJdb matching favored anti-spike CD8 responses; private and CD4 specificities were missed.

Germline V gives CDR1 LNHDA, CDR2 SQIVND (reference sequence). The trim removed 5 bases at V and 8 bases at J, leaving 7 bases unmatched. The CDR3 loop spans 14 amino acids. This clonotype was counted ten times or more. Antigen: not known. Input material: whole blood. This chain uses TRBV19 with TRBJ2-1, with 9 bases matching TRBD2. The TCR sequence derives from an adult who was a healthcare worker with PCR-confirmed SARS-CoV-2 infection or an uninfected control (not recorded which). CDR3 amino acids: CASSFGTSIDEQFF. The CDR3, as DNA: TGTGCCAGTAGTTTCGGGACTAGCATCGATGAGCAGTTCTTC.